Presented here are 9 T cell receptor beta chains from one specimen sequenced in a study of T cell responses to AZD1222 COVID-19 vaccine (dated by TCRdb to the early 2020s). The method behind the library was the immunoSEQ multiplex PCR assay. The table was pulled from immuneACCESS by TCRdb, which kept in-frame rearrangements only. Such tables lose some clones; where checked, under half of the loss comes from unresolved V genes, and the rest has no known cause. The sample yields roughly 180,000 clones; 85% to 95% were counted once. The leading ten clones occupy roughly 1.7% of the sample. The meaning of the sample's time point label: about 28 days (+/-7) after the second vaccine dose. The sample consisted of peripheral blood, taken 28 days after the second AZD1222 dose. The source of these receptors is an adult who received the AZD1222 COVID-19 vaccine.

The gene calls are TRBV6-2 or TRBV6-3 and TRBJ2-3; 15 nucleotides match TRBD2. Germline lookup yields CDR1 MNHEY and CDR2 SVGEGT. The CDR3 runs 16 residues. V trimming: 6 bases; J trimming: 6 bases; junction bases outside the gene matches: 7. CDR3 loop: CASSWTSGGAGDTQYF. The CDR3, as DNA: TGTGCCAGCAGCTGGACTAGCGGGGGGGCGGGGGATACGCAGTATTTT.

The CDR3: CASRGWTGSEQFF. DNA of the CDR3: TGTGCCAGCAGGGGGTGGACAGGGTCTGAGCAGTTCTTC. V gene TRBV6-5 combines with J gene TRBJ2-1, with 8 bases matching TRBD1. The CDR3 length is 13 residues. The J segment lost 9 bases and the V segment lost 6 bases, leaving 7 bases of the junction unmatched. CDR1 and CDR2 (germline): MNHEY, SVGAGI.

The chain couples TRBV15 to TRBJ1-1; 9 bases fit TRBD1. Germline V gene sequence: CDR1 LNHNV, CDR2 YYDKDF (reference sequence). The CDR3 covers 15 residues. V lost 2 bases and J lost 1; bases outside the gene matches: 2. CDR3 sequence reads: CATSRRTGENTEAFF. The CDR3 nucleotides are TGTGCCACCAGCAGAAGGACAGGGGAGAACACTGAAGCTTTCTTT.

This sequence joins TRBV28 and TRBJ1-5; 7 nucleotides agree with TRBD1. V lost 8 bases to trimming and J lost 7 bases; unmatched junction nucleotides: 14. The length of the CDR3 is 15 residues. CDR1 and CDR2 (germline): MDHEN, SYDVKM. The CDR3 bases are TGTGCCAGCCACTTGACACTGGCAGGGGGGCAGCCCCAGCATTTT. Amino acids: CASHLTLAGGQPQHF. The full variable domain, its missing parts supplied by reference TRBV28 and TRBJ1-5, is DVKVTQSSRYLVKRTGEKVFLECVQDMDHENMFWYRQDPGLGLRLIYFSYDVKMKEKGDIPEGYSVSREKKERFSLILESASTNQTSMYLCASHLTLAGGQPQHFGDGTRLSIL.

In this sample, this clone turned up a few times. This sequence joins TRBV5-1 and TRBJ1-4; D unresolved. The CDR3 runs 15 residues. V lost 3 bases, J lost 0 bases, and 9 bases lay in between. Germline V gives CDR1 SGHRS, CDR2 YFSETQ. The CDR3 loop is CASSYGSATNEKLFF. CDR3 DNA: TGCGCCAGCAGCTACGGGTCTGCAACTAATGAAAAACTGTTTTTT.

The chain recombines TRBV4-1 with TRBJ1-4; 9 nucleotides match TRBD1. The CDR3 loop spans 16 amino acids. Germline V lookup: CDR1 MGHRA, CDR2 YSYEKL. Losses at the gene ends were 3 bases for V and 2 bases for J; bases not matched to a gene: 4. This chain's CDR3 is CASSQGQGGTNEKLFF. In DNA, the CDR3 is TGCGCCAGCAGCCAGGGACAGGGTGGGACTAATGAAAAACTGTTTTTT.

The chain uses TRBV5-1 and TRBJ2-2, with D possibly matching TRBD1 (5 bases). Germline-derived CDR1 and CDR2 are SGHRS and YFSETQ. The CDR3 is 15 amino acids. The V end was cut by 3 bases, the J end by 4 bases, with 13 bases between. For the CDR3, the DNA is TGCGCCAGCAGCTCCGGCAGGGTGGTCACCGGGGAGCTGTTTTTT. This translates into CASSSGRVVTGELFF.

J is TRBJ2-1 and V is TRBV5-1; TRBD2 is a possible D gene (6 bases). The CDR3 contains 14 residues. The germline V and J ends were trimmed by 4 bases and 5 bases, with 13 bases remaining between them. The germline CDR1 and CDR2 sequences are SGHRS and YFSETQ. The CDR3 DNA reads TGCGCCAGCAGCCCCCGGGGACTCGACAATGAGCAGTTCTTC. Its translation: CASSPRGLDNEQFF. Full variable domain (remainder filled in from reference TRBV5-1 and TRBJ2-1): KAGVTQTPRYLIKTRGQQVTLSCSPISGHRSVSWYQQTPGQGLQFLFEYFSETQRNKGNFPGRFSGRQFSNSRSEMNVSTLELGDSALYLCASSPRGLDNEQFFGPGTRLTVL.

The rearrangement uses TRBV18 and TRBJ1-5; D is unclear. Germline CDR1 is KGHSH and CDR2 is LQKENI. This CDR3 spans 13 amino acids. V was clipped by 6 bases and J by 6 bases, with 12 bases between them. The CDR3 sequence: CASSLKESQPQHF. The DNA for the CDR3 is TGTGCCAGCTCCCTCAAGGAATCTCAGCCCCAGCATTTT.